This T cell receptor beta chain derives from a study of blood T cells in healthy people across ages. Study-wide results and limits: As age increased, TCR beta diversity per million T cells fell in a roughly linear fashion.

The sample holds a few counts of this clonotype. Its target is not known. Every sample had a minimum of 6.5 million PBMCs isolated. Extraction yielded at least 5 micrograms of total RNA per sample. The V gene's germline CDR1 is SGHTA and CDR2 FQGNSA. Trimming took off 3 bases at V and 1 base at J, with 12 bases between the two ends. The CDR3 loop spans 16 amino acids. Using a J-beta primer mix together with a sample-barcoded 5' primer, a second PCR was run for about 6 to 12 cycles. Every cDNA was tagged by a template-switch adaptor with 12 random nucleotides. TCRdb reprocessed the 5' RACE reads with MiXCR, giving one entry per CDR3 protein. The repertoire holds 1,800,000 or so distinct CDR3 sequences, with roughly 43% as singletons.

The sequencing input was blood. The chain uses TRBV7-2 and TRBJ1-4; D may be TRBD1 (5 bases). This TCR was sampled from a human donor in good health. CDR3 sequence: CASSLMGLGTNEKLFF. CDR3 bases: TGTGCCAGCAGCTTGATGGGGCTAGGAACTAATGAAAAACTGTTTTTT.